The 11 T cell receptor beta chains reported below all come from one sample, sequenced in a study of T cell responses to AZD1222 COVID-19 vaccine. The assay was immunoSEQ multiplex PCR, and TCRdb's table has in-frame clones only and misses some. The repertoire consists of roughly 100,000 clones, with roughly nine tenths occurring once and the leading ten covering less than 6%. The starting material was peripheral blood, obtained on day 0 of AZD1222 vaccination. Receptors originate from an adult in good health.

This chain links TRBV5-5 with TRBJ2-7; 13 bases match TRBD2. The CDR3 is made up of 15 amino acids. V shed 4 bases and J 3 bases; nucleotides not matched to a gene: 4. CDR1 is SGHKS, CDR2 YYEKEE, per germline (reference sequence). The CDR3 region is CASSVTSGGGYEQYF. CDR3 DNA: TGTGCCAGCAGCGTTACTAGCGGGGGGGGCTACGAGCAGTACTTC.

This clone is a singleton in its sample. The chain recombines TRBV28 with TRBJ1-6; TRBD1 agrees at 8 bases. In germline, CDR1 is MDHEN, CDR2 SYDVKM. With V trimmed by 6 bases and J by 16 bases, 8 bases remained unmatched. This CDR3 is built from 12 residues. This CDR3 reads CASRDRVRWLHF. DNA of the CDR3: TGTGCCAGCAGGGACAGGGTACGGTGGCTCCACTTT.

The chain has TRBV20-1 and TRBJ2-1; D uncertain. The CDR3 extends over 14 amino acids. The V end lost 3 bases, the J end lost 9 bases, and 18 bases lay between the germline ends. Germline V CDR1 and CDR2: DFQATT, SNEGSKA (reference sequence). The CDR3 DNA reads as TGCAGTGCTAGTGCCCTGACTTATGCCGGTGAGCAGTTCTTC. Its translation: CSASALTYAGEQFF.

V usage is TRBV28 and J usage is TRBJ2-6; D not resolved. Trimming stripped 6 bases from V and 0 bases from J, with 6 bases between. CDR1 and CDR2 (germline): MDHEN, SYDVKM. CDR3 length: 14 residues. The CDR3 DNA reads as TGTGCCAGCAGCCCCCGCTCTGGGGCCAACGTCCTGACTTTC. Its translation is CASSPRSGANVLTF.

The chain has TRBV6-5 and TRBJ1-5; D gene ambiguous. Germline values: CDR1 MNHEY, CDR2 SVGAGI. V lost 6 bases to trimming and J lost 6 bases, with 12 bases between them. The CDR3 is 13 amino acids. The CDR3 protein is CASSGDFSQPQHF. Here the CDR3 DNA reads TGTGCCAGCAGCGGGGATTTTAGTCAGCCCCAGCATTTT.

The chain uses TRBV11-2 and TRBJ2-3; no definite D call. V gave up 0 bases and J gave up 6 bases, with 10 bases separating them. This CDR3 is 14 amino acids long. CDR1 is SGHAT and CDR2 is FQNNGV in the germline V gene. CDR3 sequence: CASSLDQWADTQYF. The CDR3 DNA reads as TGTGCCAGCAGCTTAGATCAGTGGGCGGATACGCAGTATTTT.

This chain joins TRBV7-9 and TRBJ2-3, with D maybe TRBD2 (5 bases). Germline loops: CDR1 SEHNR, CDR2 FQNEAQ (reference sequence). This CDR3 region has 15 residues. Between the trimmed V and J ends, which lost 3 bases and 0 bases, there was a span of 10 bases. The CDR3 spells CASSFTRRSTDTQYF. Here the CDR3 DNA reads TGTGCCAGCAGCTTTACTAGAAGAAGCACAGATACGCAGTATTTT. Variable domain in full (rest from reference TRBV7-9 and TRBJ2-3): DTGVSQNPRHKITKRGQNVTFRCDPISEHNRLYWYRQTLGQGPEFLTYFQNEAQLEKSRLLSDRFSAERPKGSFSTLEIQRTEQGDSAMYLCASSFTRRSTDTQYFGPGTRLTVL.

V gene TRBV28 combines with J gene TRBJ1-2, with a possible D match to TRBD1 (5 bases). The V end lost 5 bases, the J end lost 6 bases, and 10 bases lay between the germline ends. Germline values: CDR1 MDHEN, CDR2 SYDVKM. This CDR3 spans 12 amino acids. The chain's CDR3 is CASSPGHHGYTF. In DNA, the CDR3 is TGTGCCAGCAGTCCCGGACACCATGGCTACACCTTC.

The chain joins TRBV9 to TRBJ2-3; TRBD2 matches 8 bases. The CDR3 is 16 residues long. Per the germline V gene, CDR1 is SGDLS and CDR2 is YYNGEE. The V and J ends lost 0 bases and 7 bases, in that order; junction bases with no gene match: 10. The CDR3 region is CASSVVEVAGTHTQYF. The CDR3 DNA sequence: TGTGCCAGCAGCGTAGTTGAAGTAGCGGGAACTCATACGCAGTATTTT.

This chain joins TRBV6-5 and TRBJ1-4, with D unresolved. The germline V gene has CDR1 MNHEY and CDR2 SVGAGI. V was pared by 6 bases and J by 5 bases, with 16 bases between. The CDR3 extends over 15 amino acids. CDR3 protein: CASRGFGVPNEKLFF. DNA of the CDR3: TGTGCCAGCAGAGGGTTTGGAGTCCCCAATGAAAAACTGTTTTTT.

This clone showed up just a few times. This rearrangement joins TRBV2 to TRBJ1-6; no definite D call. Germline CDR1 reads SNHLY; CDR2 reads FYNNEI. CDR3 size: 15 residues. Trimming cost V 4 bases and J 10 bases, with 17 bases left between them. CDR3 protein: CASSVGQILYSPLHF. CDR3 nucleotide sequence: TGTGCCAGCAGTGTAGGGCAGATCTTGTACTCACCCCTCCACTTT.